The clone carrying this T cell receptor beta chain appeared a single time. The antigen is unknown. The CDR3 length is 14 residues. V was cut by 0 bases and J by 0 bases, with 7 bases left in between. Germline V gene lookup returns CDR1 GTSNPN and CDR2 SVGIG (reference sequence). The record originates from a study of Ad26.COV2.S vaccination and SARS-CoV-2 variants. Study conclusions and caveats: Spike-specific TCR breadth in vaccine recipients exceeded that seen in placebo recipients. Estimates derived from TCR breadth and depth analyses may have underestimated total T cell responses.

Clones were sequenced by immunoSEQ multiplex PCR, and TCRdb holds only the in-frame ones, with some missing. The repertoire holds about 280,000 clones, with around 87% as singletons. Treatment of the sample: some 20 received Ad26.COV2.S at low or high dose, single or two shots; 5 received placebo; per-sample allocation not given. The samples were gathered on day 63 after the first injection of vaccine or placebo. The source of this sequence is a person between 18 and 65 years old who received the Ad26.COV2.S COVID-19 vaccine or a placebo. This material consisted of peripheral blood, taken in a trial of Ad26.COV2.S vaccine versus placebo. The V gene is TRBV30, the J gene TRBJ2-3; D remains ambiguous. CDR3 nucleotide sequence: TGTGCCTGGAGTGTGGCCGGGAGCACAGATACGCAGTATTTT. As protein: CAWSVAGSTDTQYF.